These T cell receptor beta chains were read from a single sample in a study of blood T cells in healthy people across ages. A single record per CDR3 protein comes from TCRdb applying MiXCR to the 5' RACE reads. Of about 1.8 million distinct CDR3 sequences in the sample, less than 50% were seen once. The source material was blood. These receptors were taken from a woman aged 40 to 50 in good health. Both conserved end residues are part of each CDR3. The D gene is left open where the match is weak. For some rows the clone size is stated as once, few or many, or as a class when expanded; others skip it.

- TRBJ2-5 TRBV5-1 - CASSPPTDSSRETQYF TGCGCCAGCAGCCCGCCGACAGATTCTTCAAGAGAGACCCAGTACTTC
TRBD2 TRBJ2-1 TRBV20-1 - CSARVGRDKFF TGCAGTGCTAGAGTTGGGAGGGATAAGTTCTTC
TRBD1 TRBJ1-2 TRBV7-2 - CASSTHLRAGGYGYTF TGTGCCAGCAGCACCCACCTGAGGGCAGGGGGCTATGGCTACACCTTC
TRBD1 TRBJ2-1 TRBV27 - CASREGQVNGYEQFF TGTGCCAGCAGGGAGGGACAGGTTAATGGGTATGAGCAGTTCTTC
TRBD2 TRBJ2-7 TRBV13 - CASTGPGTSGEWYNEQYF TGTGCCAGCACCGGACCCGGGACTAGCGGGGAGTGGTACAATGAGCAGTACTTC
TRBD1 TRBJ1-5 TRBV5-1 few CASSLGTGGVTNQPQHF TGCGCCAGCAGCTTAGGGACAGGGGGCGTCACAAATCAGCCCCAGCATTTT
TRBD2 TRBJ2-1 TRBV27 few CASRVAGEATGQFF TGTGCCAGCAGAGTAGCGGGGGAGGCCACCGGGCAGTTCTTC
- TRBJ2-7 TRBV12-3/TRBV12-4 few CASSERVIYEQYF TGTGCCAGCAGCGAGAGGGTAATCTACGAGCAGTACTTC
- TRBJ2-5 TRBV7-7 - CASSFKAMETQYF TGTGCTAGCAGCTTCAAGGCCATGGAGACCCAGTACTTC
- TRBJ2-5 TRBV3-1 - CASSRRTGRETQYF TGTGCCAGCAGCCGTAGAACGGGGCGAGAGACCCAGTACTTC
TRBD2 TRBJ2-3 TRBV10-3 - CAISDLAGGDTQYF TGTGCCATCAGTGACTTAGCGGGGGGAGATACGCAGTATTTT
- TRBJ1-5 TRBV2 - CASRVRETGNQPQHF TGTGCCAGTAGGGTCAGGGAGACTGGCAATCAGCCCCAGCATTTT
- TRBJ2-3 TRBV27 - CASSFVGGARTDTQYF TGTGCCAGCAGTTTCGTTGGTGGGGCTCGCACAGATACGCAGTATTTT
- TRBJ2-3 TRBV4-2 - CASSPARRGQGDTQYF TGTGCCAGCAGCCCCGCGCGGCGGGGGCAGGGAGATACGCAGTATTTT
- TRBJ2-7 TRBV7-2 - CASSILGPTYEQYF TGTGCCAGCAGCATTTTGGGGCCAACCTACGAGCAGTACTTC
- TRBJ2-1 TRBV4-3 few CASSQGGPSRFYNEQFF TGCGCCAGCAGCCAAGGGGGGCCATCCAGATTCTACAATGAGCAGTTCTTC
TRBD1 TRBJ1-5 TRBV6-5 - CASSPTGVWNQPQHF TGTGCCAGCAGCCCTACAGGGGTTTGGAATCAGCCCCAGCATTTT
- TRBJ2-6 TRBV4-2 - CASTQYSEPGRANVLTF TGTGCCAGCACCCAGTACTCCGAGCCGGGAAGGGCCAACGTCCTGACTTTC
- TRBJ1-2 TRBV12-3/TRBV12-4 - CASSLTEEGYTF TGTGCCAGCAGTTTGACAGAAGAAGGCTACACCTTC
- TRBJ2-7 TRBV6-5 few CASRTGLSEQYF TGTGCCAGCAGGACGGGGTTGAGCGAGCAGTACTTC
- TRBJ2-3 TRBV27 - CASSWIRGKGTDTQYF TGTGCCAGCAGTTGGATAAGGGGAAAAGGGACAGATACGCAGTATTTT
TRBD1 TRBJ2-7 TRBV4-3 - CASSQAPGQGIYEQYF TGCGCCAGCAGCCAAGCCCCGGGACAGGGAATATACGAGCAGTACTTC
- TRBJ2-3 TRBV4-1 once CASSQPATGRLTQYF TGCGCCAGCAGCCAACCTGCTACAGGGCGGCTTACGCAGTATTTT
- TRBJ2-3 TRBV24-1 - CATSDSGLYNTDTQYF TGTGCCACCAGTGATTCGGGACTTTACAACACAGATACGCAGTATTTT
- TRBJ2-1 TRBV15 few CATSRERAYNEQFF TGTGCCACCAGCAGAGAGAGGGCATACAATGAGCAGTTCTTC
TRBD2 TRBJ2-7 TRBV2 - CAGSPGLAGGPGSYEQYF TGTGCCGGCTCACCGGGACTAGCGGGGGGGCCTGGGTCCTACGAGCAGTACTTC
TRBD1 TRBJ2-4 TRBV7-2 - CASSLTGVATIQYF TGTGCCAGCAGCCTGACAGGGGTGGCGACCATTCAGTACTTC
TRBD1 TRBJ1-2 TRBV27 - CVSSGTGYNGYTF TGTGTCTCAAGTGGGACAGGGTATAATGGCTACACCTTC
TRBD1 TRBJ1-5 TRBV27 few CASSPTRQGAGQPQHF TGTGCCAGCAGTCCCACCCGACAGGGGGCAGGTCAGCCCCAGCATTTT
TRBD2 TRBJ2-1 TRBV5-1 few CASSLVAGANNEQFF TGCGCCAGCAGCTTGGTAGCGGGGGCTAACAATGAGCAGTTCTTC
TRBD1 TRBJ2-5 TRBV6-5 few CATTAPTGTGTQYF TGTGCCACCACGGCCCCGACAGGGACAGGGACCCAGTACTTC
TRBD2 TRBJ2-5 TRBV6-2/TRBV6-3 - CASGTSGGKETQYF TGTGCCAGCGGGACTAGCGGGGGAAAAGAGACCCAGTACTTC
- TRBJ2-5 TRBV20-1 few CSASRGPPETQYF TGCAGTGCTAGTCGTGGTCCCCCAGAGACCCAGTACTTC
- TRBJ1-5 TRBV7-2 - CASRTSGVGPQHF TGTGCCAGCAGGACTTCGGGGGTGGGGCCCCAGCATTTT
TRBD1 TRBJ2-3 TRBV7-6 - CASSPGQPVTQYF TGTGCCAGCAGCCCGGGACAGCCCGTTACGCAGTATTTT
TRBD2 TRBJ2-5 TRBV28 - CASSNAQRGARETQYF TGTGCCAGCAGTAACGCCCAGCGGGGGGCGCGGGAGACCCAGTACTTC
- TRBJ2-1 TRBV6-1 - CASSLTSLNEQFF TGTGCCAGCAGTCTTACTAGTTTGAATGAGCAGTTCTTC
- TRBJ1-1 TRBV11-1 - CASSLVSGTPNTEAFF TGTGCCAGCAGCTTAGTGAGCGGGACACCGAACACTGAAGCTTTCTTT
TRBD1 TRBJ2-7 TRBV6-6 - CASSTRDSFTEQYF TGTGCCAGCAGTACTCGGGACAGCTTCACCGAGCAGTACTTC
TRBD2 TRBJ2-3 TRBV6-5 - CASSYSIAGGLTDTQYF TGTGCCAGCAGTTACTCGATAGCGGGGGGACTCACAGATACGCAGTATTTT
TRBD2 TRBJ2-5 TRBV6-2/TRBV6-3 - CASSYGTLPSGEYQETQYF TGTGCCAGCAGTTATGGGACATTGCCTAGCGGGGAGTACCAAGAGACCCAGTACTTC
- TRBJ2-3 TRBV12-3/TRBV12-4 - CATTAGPSTDTQYF TGTGCCACCACGGCAGGACCTAGCACAGATACGCAGTATTTT
TRBD1 TRBJ2-5 TRBV4-3 - CASSPEGGGSVKTQYF TGCGCCAGCAGCCCGGAAGGGGGCGGGTCTGTGAAGACCCAGTACTTC
- TRBJ2-4 TRBV7-2 - CANSLVLKLAQNIQYF TGTGCCAACAGCTTAGTATTAAAGCTAGCCCAAAACATTCAGTACTTC
- TRBJ2-5 TRBV14 - CASSPRRQLKRETQYF TGTGCCAGCAGCCCTAGGCGACAGTTGAAGCGAGAGACCCAGTACTTC